These 24 T cell receptor beta chains share one sample of origin, sequenced in a study of blood T cells in healthy people across ages. Next came a second PCR, run for 7 to 11 cycles, which used a sample-barcoded 5' primer along with a J-beta primer mix. TCRdb re-derived calls from the 5' RACE reads in MiXCR, one entry per CDR3 protein. The sample contains roughly 800,000 distinct CDR3 sequences, just under 25% of which appear only once. The same data also contributed to another study, on T cells of mothers and their children.

Sequenced sample: blood. The source is a boy younger than 18 in good health.

The chain has TRBV28 and TRBJ2-2; D is unclear. Trimming stripped 7 bases from V and 1 base from J, with 19 bases between. The CDR3 runs to 17 residues. Germline CDR1 and CDR2: MDHEN and SYDVKM. In DNA form, the CDR3 reads TGTGCCAGCAAAAGTCAAGGACCGTCTCTGAACACCGGGGAGCTGTTTTTT. This codes for CASKSQGPSLNTGELFF.

The table lists this clonotype with a few counts. The chain joins TRBV7-9 to TRBJ2-5; TRBD2 matches at 8 bases. The CDR3 extends over 15 amino acids. Trimming removed 4 bases from V and 5 bases from J; junction bases left unmatched: 9. The germline V gene has CDR1 SEHNR and CDR2 FQNEAQ (reference sequence). The CDR3 protein is CASSSLGGLGETQYF. The DNA of the CDR3 is TGTGCCAGCAGCTCCCTAGGGGGACTAGGGGAGACCCAGTACTTC.

This chain links TRBV7-8 with TRBJ1-3; 8 nucleotides align to TRBD1. The junction had 9 bases not matched to a gene; V was cut back by 1 base and J by 4 bases. CDR1 is SGHVS, CDR2 FQNEAQ, per germline. The CDR3 loop spans 17 amino acids. The CDR3 bases are TGTGCCAGCAGCTTAGTCCCCGGGACAGGCCCCGGAAACACCATATATTTT. Translating gives CASSLVPGTGPGNTIYF.

The chain recombines TRBV6-2 or TRBV6-3 with TRBJ2-3, with D perhaps matching TRBD1 (6 bases). The CDR3 extends over 16 amino acids. Deletions cut 7 bases from V and 1 base from J, with 18 bases between. Germline V CDR1 and CDR2: MNHEY, SVGEGT. CDR3 residues: CASTSGALDGTDTQYF. The CDR3 bases are TGTGCCAGCACCTCAGGGGCCCTCGATGGCACAGATACGCAGTATTTT.

This clonotype was seen only a few times. The rearrangement uses TRBV6-5 and TRBJ1-1; TRBD1 is a possible D gene (5 bases). Germline CDR1 reads MNHEY; CDR2 reads SVGAGI. The CDR3 is 15 amino acids. The V end was cut by 1 base, the J end by 3 bases, with 12 bases between. Here the CDR3 reads CASSYYDGRDTEAFF. In DNA, the CDR3 is TGTGCCAGCAGTTACTACGACGGCAGGGACACTGAAGCTTTCTTT.

The rearrangement links TRBV5-1 to TRBJ2-7; the match to TRBD1 covers 9 bases. CDR3 length: 16 amino acids. Germline V gene sequence: CDR1 SGHRS, CDR2 YFSETQ. V trimming: 0 bases; J trimming: 4 bases; junction bases outside the gene matches: 8. CDR3 loop: CASSLATGTGTYEQYF. CDR3 coding DNA: TGCGCCAGCAGCTTGGCTACCGGGACAGGGACATACGAGCAGTACTTC.

The chain employs TRBV6-4 and TRBJ2-5; D is possibly TRBD1 (5 bases). Germline V CDR1 and CDR2: MRHNA, SNTAGT. The germline V and J ends were trimmed by 0 bases and 2 bases, with 16 bases remaining between them. The CDR3 has 17 residues. The CDR3: CASSDSRQRGGQETQYF. The CDR3 region has the DNA TGTGCCAGCAGTGACTCGAGACAGAGAGGTGGGCAAGAGACCCAGTACTTC.

Note on this clonotype: Sequence at one end of the junction differs from germline and may be a read error. This rearrangement joins TRBV2 to TRBJ1-6; 11 nucleotides line up with TRBD1. CDR1 is SNHLY, CDR2 FYNNEI, per germline. The CDR3 has 14 amino acids. Here the CDR3 reads CASRDRGLNPPLHF. The DNA of the CDR3 is TGTGCCAGCAGGGACAGGGGGCTTAATCCACCCCTCCACTTT. Based on the CDR3 plus reference TRBV2 and TRBJ1-6, the full variable domain is EPEVTQTPSHQVTQMGQEVILRCVPISNHLYFYWYRQILGQKVEFLVSFYNNEISEKSEIFDDQFSVERPDGSNFTLKIRSTKLEDSAMYFCASRDRGLNPPLHFGNGTRLTVT.

This clonotype was found a few times. The J gene is TRBJ1-1, the V gene TRBV4-3; no clear D. V lost 4 bases, J lost 5 bases, and 11 bases lay in between. Per germline, CDR1 LGHNA and CDR2 YSLEER. The CDR3 sequence is 13 residues long. The CDR3 sequence: CASSLGLWTEAFF. The CDR3 bases are TGCGCCAGCAGCCTGGGCCTGTGGACTGAAGCTTTCTTT.

The chain couples TRBV24-1 to TRBJ2-1; 7 bases fit TRBD2. The CDR3 extends over 13 amino acids. J lost 7 bases, V lost 4 bases, and 3 bases had no gene match. Germline lookup yields CDR1 KGHDR and CDR2 SFDVKD. CDR3 bases: TGTGCCACCAGTGACGACGGGGGGAATGAGCAGTTCTTC. Residues: CATSDDGGNEQFF.

V and J are TRBV20-1 and TRBJ2-3, with D possibly matching TRBD2 (6 bases). The CDR3 spans 15 residues. V was pared by 4 bases and J by 5 bases, with 19 bases between. Germline-derived CDR1 and CDR2 are DFQATT and SNEGSKA (reference sequence). This CDR3 is CSATPPSGVGDTQYF. CDR3 sequence (DNA): TGCAGTGCTACTCCCCCTTCGGGAGTGGGAGATACGCAGTATTTT.

This clonotype was counted only a few times. CDR3 coding DNA: TGTGCCAGCAGCTTAGGGGAAACTAGCGGGAGAGGCAATGAGCAGTTCTTC. It codes for CASSLGETSGRGNEQFF. The chain recombines TRBV13 with TRBJ2-1; TRBD2 matches at 11 bases. The CDR3 spans 17 residues. Per the germline V gene, CDR1 is PRHDT and CDR2 is FYEKMQ (reference sequence). V lost 0 bases and J lost 6; bases outside the gene matches: 7.

Only a few counts were recorded for this clonotype. This chain links TRBV10-3 with TRBJ2-7, with 7 bases lining up with TRBD1. The CDR3 is 17 amino acids. The germline CDR1 and CDR2 sequences are ENHRY and SYGVKD. V lost 3 bases, J lost 2 bases, and 13 bases stayed unmatched. Written as DNA, the CDR3 is TGTGCCATCAGTGACTCACCAGGAAGGCAGGGGGCCTACGAGCAGTACTTC. Its protein product is CAISDSPGRQGAYEQYF.

This clonotype has just a few counts. The J gene is TRBJ1-2, the V gene TRBV29-1, with D possibly TRBD1 on 5 matching bases. The CDR3 has 12 residues. Germline V gene lookup returns CDR1 SQVTM and CDR2 ANQGSEA. Trimming took off 2 bases at V and 4 bases at J, with 8 bases between the two ends. CDR3 region: CSVEQGPYGYTF. The CDR3 DNA reads as TGCAGCGTTGAACAGGGCCCCTATGGCTACACCTTC.

This clonotype has only a few counts. The chain recombines TRBV7-2 with TRBJ2-5, with a possible D match to TRBD1 (6 bases). CDR1 is SGHTA and CDR2 is FQGNSA in the germline V gene. Trimming pared 2 bases from V and 3 bases from J, leaving 10 bases between. The CDR3 contains 14 residues. The CDR3 coding sequence is TGTGCCAGCAGCTTACAGGGGCAAAAAGAGACCCAGTACTTC. This codes for CASSLQGQKETQYF.

This clonotype turned up a few times. J is TRBJ2-3 and V is TRBV5-1; weak D call: TRBD2 (5 bases). This CDR3 region has 15 residues. Deletions cut 1 base from V and 2 bases from J, with 11 bases between. From germline, CDR1 is SGHRS and CDR2 YFSETQ. CDR3: CASSLNSGPTDTQYF. CDR3 nucleotide sequence: TGCGCCAGCAGCTTGAACAGCGGACCCACAGATACGCAGTATTTT.

There are a few counts of this clonotype. The rearrangement joins TRBV7-9 to TRBJ1-1; D is unresolved. Trimming removed 5 bases from V and 1 base from J, with 14 bases in between. This CDR3 contains 15 residues. Germline CDR1 is SEHNR and CDR2 is FQNEAQ (reference sequence). In DNA, the CDR3 is TGTGCCAGCAGCCCCGACGGGCGTCGGAACACTGAAGCTTTCTTT. Residues: CASSPDGRRNTEAFF.

This clonotype was counted once. This chain connects TRBV4-2 to TRBJ2-3; tentative D call: TRBD2 (6 bases). The ends were cut back, 6 bases at V and 7 bases at J, with 17 bases in the middle. CDR3 length: 14 amino acids. CDR1 is LGHNA, CDR2 YNFKEQ, per germline. CDR3 DNA sequence: TGTGCCAGCAGTCAGTTTCCCGGGGGTTATACGCAGTATTTT. Translated: CASSQFPGGYTQYF.

This clonotype was counted only a few times. In DNA form, the CDR3 reads TGTGCCAGCACTAAGGACACCGGCATAGTCACAGATACGCAGTATTTT. It specifies CASTKDTGIVTDTQYF. This chain uses TRBV6-2 or TRBV6-3 with TRBJ2-3; perhaps TRBD1 as D (5 bases). V lost 7 bases to trimming and J lost 2 bases, with 19 bases between them. This CDR3 contains 16 residues. Germline V gene sequence: CDR1 MNHEY, CDR2 SVGEGT.

This clonotype was observed a few times. The chain uses TRBV27 and TRBJ2-1; tentatively, D is TRBD2 (5 bases). TRBJ2-5 matches the DNA end more closely, so the J call is doubtful. CDR3 length equals 15 residues. Germline V CDR1 and CDR2: MNHEY, SMNVEV (reference sequence). CDR3 loop: CASSLLGTAGETQYF. CDR3 nucleotides: TGTGCCAGCAGTCTACTAGGTACCGCCGGCGAGACCCAGTACTTC.

The CDR3 sequence is CASSPLGANVLTF. The CDR3 nucleotides read TGTGCCAGCAGCCCCCTAGGGGCCAACGTCCTGACTTTC. The chain combines TRBV7-8 with TRBJ2-6; D ambiguous. The germline CDR1 and CDR2 sequences are SGHVS and FQNEAQ. The CDR3 consists of 13 residues. Trimming pared 5 bases from V and 4 bases from J, leaving 6 bases between.

This clonotype was found a few times. The chain joins TRBV13 to TRBJ2-5; no clear D gene. Judging by the DNA end, TRBJ2-1 fits better; the J call may be wrong. The CDR3 covers 12 residues. Germline V gives CDR1 PRHDT, CDR2 FYEKMQ (reference sequence). Here the CDR3 DNA reads TGTGCCAGCAGCGCCGACTTCAGTGAGCAGTTCTTC. It codes for CASSADFSEQFF.

This clonotype was counted a few times. The chain couples TRBV19 to TRBJ1-1; 9 bases match TRBD1. CDR1 and CDR2 (germline): LNHDA, SQIVND (reference sequence). This CDR3 is built from 14 residues. J lost 3 bases, V lost 5 bases, and 4 bases had no gene match. The CDR3 loop reads CASSARTGDTEAFF. The DNA of the CDR3 is TGTGCCAGTAGTGCGAGGACAGGGGACACTGAAGCTTTCTTT.

V is TRBV5-1 and J is TRBJ2-7; 7 positions match TRBD1. V gave up 7 bases and J gave up 2 bases; unmatched junction bases: 12. The CDR3 runs 15 residues. Germline V CDR1 and CDR2: SGHRS, YFSETQ. This CDR3 reads CASGRGGTVTYEQYF. For the CDR3, the DNA is TGCGCCAGCGGCCGAGGTGGGACAGTAACCTACGAGCAGTACTTC. Together with reference TRBV5-1 and TRBJ2-7, the CDR3 gives the full variable domain: KAGVTQTPRYLIKTRGQQVTLSCSPISGHRSVSWYQQTPGQGLQFLFEYFSETQRNKGNFPGRFSGRQFSNSRSEMNVSTLELGDSALYLCASGRGGTVTYEQYFGPGTRLTVT.